The T cell receptor (beta chain) described here comes from a study of T cell responses to AZD1222 COVID-19 vaccine. Generated by immunoSEQ multiplex PCR, the TCRdb table keeps only in-frame clones and is missing some. The data contain 150,000 to 180,000 clones, roughly 90% of them seen just once; the ten biggest clones take up approximately 19%. This clone showed up just once. This TCR derives from an adult in good health. The specimen comprised peripheral blood, sampled on day 0 of AZD1222 vaccination.

As DNA, the CDR3 is TGCGCCAGCAGCCAAGGGGGCAGGGACAATGAGCAGTTCTTC. Translation: CASSQGGRDNEQFF. This chain links TRBV4-3 with TRBJ2-1; D might be TRBD1 (5 bases). CDR3 length: 14 residues. V lost 1 base and J 5 bases, leaving 9 bases between the germline ends. Germline CDR1 is LGHNA and CDR2 is YSLEER.